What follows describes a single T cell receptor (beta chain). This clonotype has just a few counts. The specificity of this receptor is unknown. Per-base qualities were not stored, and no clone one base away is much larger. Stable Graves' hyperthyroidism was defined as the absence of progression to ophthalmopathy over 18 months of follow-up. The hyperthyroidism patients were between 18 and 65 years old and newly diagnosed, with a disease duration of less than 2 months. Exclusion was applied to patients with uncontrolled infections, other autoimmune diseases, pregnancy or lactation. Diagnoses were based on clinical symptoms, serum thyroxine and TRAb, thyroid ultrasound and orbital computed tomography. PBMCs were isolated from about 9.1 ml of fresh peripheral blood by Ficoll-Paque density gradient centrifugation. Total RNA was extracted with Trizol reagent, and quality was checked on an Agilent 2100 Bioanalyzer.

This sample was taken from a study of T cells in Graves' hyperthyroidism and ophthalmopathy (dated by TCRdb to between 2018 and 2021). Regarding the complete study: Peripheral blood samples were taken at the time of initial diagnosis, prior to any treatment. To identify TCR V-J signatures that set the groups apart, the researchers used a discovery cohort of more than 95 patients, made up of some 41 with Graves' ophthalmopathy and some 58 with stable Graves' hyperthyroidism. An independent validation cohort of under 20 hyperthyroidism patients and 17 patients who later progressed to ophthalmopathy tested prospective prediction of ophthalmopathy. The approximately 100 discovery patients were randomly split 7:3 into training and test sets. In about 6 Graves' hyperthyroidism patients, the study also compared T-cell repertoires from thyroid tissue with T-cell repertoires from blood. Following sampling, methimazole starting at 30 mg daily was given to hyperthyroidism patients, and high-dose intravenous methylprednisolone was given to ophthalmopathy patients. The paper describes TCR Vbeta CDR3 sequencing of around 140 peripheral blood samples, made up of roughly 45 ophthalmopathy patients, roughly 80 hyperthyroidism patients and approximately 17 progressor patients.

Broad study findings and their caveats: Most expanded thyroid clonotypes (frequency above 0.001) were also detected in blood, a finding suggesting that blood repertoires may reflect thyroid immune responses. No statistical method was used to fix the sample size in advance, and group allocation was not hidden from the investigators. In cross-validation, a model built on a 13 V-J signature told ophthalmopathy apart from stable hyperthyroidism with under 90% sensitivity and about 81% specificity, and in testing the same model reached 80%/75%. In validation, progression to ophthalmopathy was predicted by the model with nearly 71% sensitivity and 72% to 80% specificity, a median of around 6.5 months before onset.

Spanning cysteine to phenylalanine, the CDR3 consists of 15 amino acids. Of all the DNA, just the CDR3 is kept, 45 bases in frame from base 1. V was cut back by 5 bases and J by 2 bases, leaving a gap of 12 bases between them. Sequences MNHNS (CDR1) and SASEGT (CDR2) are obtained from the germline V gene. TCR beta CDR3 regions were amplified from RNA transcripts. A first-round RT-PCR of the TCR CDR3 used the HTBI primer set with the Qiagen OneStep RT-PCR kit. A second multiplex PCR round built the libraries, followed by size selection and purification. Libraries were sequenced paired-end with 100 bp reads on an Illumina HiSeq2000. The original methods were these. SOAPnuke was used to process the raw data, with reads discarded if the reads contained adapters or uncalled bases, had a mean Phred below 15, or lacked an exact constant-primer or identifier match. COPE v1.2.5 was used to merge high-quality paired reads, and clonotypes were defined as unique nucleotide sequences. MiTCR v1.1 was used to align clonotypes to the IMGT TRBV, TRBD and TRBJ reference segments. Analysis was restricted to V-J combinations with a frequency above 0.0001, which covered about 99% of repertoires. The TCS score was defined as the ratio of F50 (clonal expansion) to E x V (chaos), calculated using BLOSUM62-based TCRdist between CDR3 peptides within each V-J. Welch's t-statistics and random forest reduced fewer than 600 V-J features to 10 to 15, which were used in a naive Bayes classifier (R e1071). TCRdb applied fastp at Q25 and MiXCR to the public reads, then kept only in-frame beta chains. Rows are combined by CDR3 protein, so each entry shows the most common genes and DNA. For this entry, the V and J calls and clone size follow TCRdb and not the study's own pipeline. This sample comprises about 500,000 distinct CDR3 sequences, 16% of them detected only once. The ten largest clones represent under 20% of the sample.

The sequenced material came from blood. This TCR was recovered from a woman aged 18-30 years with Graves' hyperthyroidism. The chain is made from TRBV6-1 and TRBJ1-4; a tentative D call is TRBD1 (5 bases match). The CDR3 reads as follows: CASSRSGRTNEKLFF. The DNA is TGTGCCAGCAGTCGCTCAGGGAGGACTAATGAAAAACTGTTTTTT.